Presented here are 18 T cell receptor beta chains from one specimen sequenced in a study of PD-1 blockade in classical Hodgkin lymphoma. Assay: immunoSEQ multiplex PCR; the TCRdb copy retains only in-frame clones and omits some. The sample contains 20,000 to 25,000 clones, around 94% of which appear only once. The time point is: newly diagnosed, previously untreated cHL patient sample. The sample was peripheral blood mononuclear cells (PBMCs). These receptors were taken from a human donor with classical Hodgkin lymphoma.

The chain combines TRBV7-9 with TRBJ2-5; D might be TRBD2 (5 bases). Trimming took off 8 bases at V and 4 bases at J, with 14 bases between the two ends. This CDR3 is built from 13 residues. CDR1 and CDR2 from the germline V gene are SEHNR and FQNEAQ (reference sequence). This chain's CDR3 is CASFTRIGETQYF. The CDR3 region has the DNA TGTGCCAGCTTCACTAGAATCGGAGAGACCCAGTACTTC.

The chain employs TRBV7-8 and TRBJ2-5; TRBD2 matches 12 bases. J lost 4 bases, V lost 6 bases, and 9 bases had no gene match. Germline V gene sequence: CDR1 SGHVS, CDR2 FQNEAQ. CDR3 length equals 16 residues. This CDR3 is CASSFGLAGSGETQYF. The CDR3 nucleotides are TGTGCCAGCAGTTTCGGACTAGCGGGGTCTGGAGAGACCCAGTACTTC.

This clone was detected a few times. The rearrangement uses TRBV6-5 and TRBJ2-6; D call uncertain. CDR1 and CDR2 from the germline V gene are MNHEY and SVGAGI. Trimming removed 6 bases from V and 1 base from J, with 7 bases in between. This CDR3 has 14 residues. The CDR3 bases are TGTGCCAGCAGCCTTGGGTCTGGGGCCAACGTCCTGACTTTC. Protein: CASSLGSGANVLTF.

The chain joins TRBV4-1 to TRBJ1-5; possible D gene TRBD1, 6 bases. Trimming removed 1 base at V and 0 bases at J, with 13 bases between. The V gene's germline CDR1 is MGHRA and CDR2 YSYEKL. This CDR3 comprises 17 residues. The CDR3 DNA sequence: TGCGCCAGCAGCCAAGCAACAGGGAAATATAGCAATCAGCCCCAGCATTTT. Translated, it gives CASSQATGKYSNQPQHF.

The chain joins TRBV5-1 to TRBJ2-2; TRBD1 matches at 7 bases. V lost 1 base to trimming and J lost 0 bases; unmatched junction nucleotides: 0. Per germline, CDR1 SGHRS and CDR2 YFSETQ. The CDR3 consists of 15 residues. CDR3 region: CASSLTGANTGELFF. In DNA, the CDR3 is TGCGCCAGCAGCTTGACAGGGGCGAACACCGGGGAGCTGTTTTTT.

This chain uses TRBV5-4 with TRBJ2-3; the match to TRBD1 covers 11 bases. The CDR3 consists of 17 residues. V lost 7 bases to trimming and J lost 5 bases; unmatched junction nucleotides: 15. Germline V lookup: CDR1 SGHNT, CDR2 YYREEE (reference sequence). This chain's CDR3 is CASSLWTGGRSQDTQYF. The CDR3 DNA is TGTGCCAGCTCCCTGTGGACAGGGGGCCGATCACAAGATACGCAGTATTTT.

J is TRBJ1-1 and V is TRBV20-1; 10 bases are a match to TRBD1. CDR3 length: 11 residues. From germline, CDR1 is DFQATT and CDR2 SNEGSKA (reference sequence). V shed 6 bases, J shed 7 bases, and the junction held 2 bases outside the gene matches. In DNA, the CDR3 is TGCAGTGCCAGGGACAGGGGTGAAGCTTTCTTT. This translates into CSARDRGEAFF.

The chain links TRBV4-1 to TRBJ1-1, with D maybe TRBD1 (5 bases). Germline CDR1 and CDR2: MGHRA and YSYEKL. The CDR3 covers 15 residues. V was cut by 2 bases and J by 5 bases, with 15 bases left in between. CDR3 protein: CASSQPSEGQTEAFF. The DNA for the CDR3 is TGCGCCAGCAGCCAACCCTCGGAGGGGCAAACTGAAGCTTTCTTT.

This chain links TRBV9 with TRBJ2-3, with D possibly TRBD1 on 5 matching bases. This CDR3 region has 15 residues. The V gene's germline CDR1 is SGDLS and CDR2 YYNGEE. Trimming removed 0 bases at V and 0 bases at J, with 8 bases between. The CDR3 DNA reads TGTGCCAGCAGCGTAGAGGGGTATAGCACAGATACGCAGTATTTT. As protein: CASSVEGYSTDTQYF.

The rearrangement uses TRBV19 and TRBJ2-3; D call uncertain. Germline V lookup: CDR1 LNHDA, CDR2 SQIVND (reference sequence). The CDR3 has 14 amino acids. CDR3 in DNA: TGTGCGGTTCGCGACTGGGGAACCACAGATACGCAGTATTTT. Its protein product is CAVRDWGTTDTQYF.

The V gene is TRBV7-2, the J gene TRBJ1-2; the match to TRBD1 covers 7 bases. V shed 5 bases and J 4 bases; nucleotides not matched to a gene: 10. This CDR3 is built from 15 residues. Looked up from germline, CDR1 is SGHTA and CDR2 is FQGNSA. CDR3 sequence: CASSPGGGRLYGYTF. The CDR3 region has the DNA TGTGCCAGCAGCCCAGGGGGGGGGCGCCTCTATGGCTACACCTTC.

This chain links TRBV7-5 with TRBJ2-3; TRBD2, the table's D call, lacks a check against the DNA. TRBV7-5 is reported as a pseudogene. The CDR3 is made up of 17 amino acids. In DNA form, the CDR3 reads TGTGCCAGAAGCTTGAAGACTAGCGGGGGGATTACAGATACGCAGTATTTT. Translation gives CARSLKTSGGITDTQYF.

This chain joins TRBV1 and TRBJ2-3. TRBV1 is a pseudogene. CDR3 length: 13 residues. This CDR3 reads CTSSHTPPDTQYF. CDR3 DNA: TGCACCAGCAGCCACACCCCCCCAGATACGCAGTATTTT.

J is TRBJ2-7 and V is TRBV4-1; no firm D call. The CDR3 spans 13 residues. Germline-derived CDR1 and CDR2 are MGHRA and YSYEKL. V lost 0 bases, J lost 5 bases, and 8 bases lay in between. DNA for the CDR3: TGCGCCAGCAGCCAAGAGCAGTTCCACGAGCAGTACTTC. Residues: CASSQEQFHEQYF.

This chain connects TRBV15 to TRBJ2-2, with a weak D call TRBD1 (6 bases). Deletions cut 7 bases from V and 5 bases from J, with 8 bases between. The germline V gene has CDR1 LNHNV and CDR2 YYDKDF (reference sequence). This CDR3 contains 12 residues. CDR3 DNA: TGTGCCACCACCAGGGGTACCGGGGAGCTGTTTTTT. Its translation is CATTRGTGELFF.

The V call is TRBV27, the J call TRBJ2-1; D tentatively fits TRBD1 or TRBD2 (6 bases each). Trimming shortened V by 6 bases and J by 6 bases, and 15 bases separated the two germline ends. The germline gives CDR1 MNHEY, CDR2 SMNVEV (reference sequence). The CDR3 length is 14 residues. As DNA, the CDR3 is TGTGCCAGCAGGAAAGGCGAGGGGGGCAATGAGCAGTTCTTC. It codes for CASRKGEGGNEQFF.

The chain uses TRBV5-4 and TRBJ2-5; D uncertain. The V gene's germline CDR1 is SGHNT and CDR2 YYREEE (reference sequence). V lost 0 bases, J lost 0 bases, and 6 bases lay in between. The CDR3 length is 14 residues. The CDR3 region is CASSLVADQETQYF. CDR3 sequence (DNA): TGTGCCAGCAGCTTGGTCGCAGACCAAGAGACCCAGTACTTC.

CDR3 sequence reads: CASSLAGTSGSTDTQYF. DNA of the CDR3: TGTGCCAGCAGCTTGGCCGGGACTAGCGGTAGCACAGATACGCAGTATTTT. J is TRBJ2-3 and V is TRBV7-9; 11 nucleotides line up with TRBD2. J was trimmed by 0 bases and V by 3 bases; bases with no gene match: 5. Germline CDR1 reads SEHNR; CDR2 reads FQNEAQ (reference sequence). CDR3 length: 17 amino acids.